The 9 T cell receptor beta chains below all came from one sample that was sequenced in a study of blood T cell repertoires in COVID-19. Sequencing used immunoSEQ multiplex PCR; TCRdb keeps in-frame clones, though not all of them. The sample shows some 20,000 clones, approximately 90% of them seen only once. Material: peripheral blood. All receptors derive from a man between 65 and 85 years old with acute or convalescent COVID-19.

The J gene is TRBJ2-3, the V gene TRBV5-1, with D perhaps TRBD1 (6 bases). The V end was cut by 0 bases, the J end by 4 bases, with 15 bases between. CDR1 SGHRS and CDR2 YFSETQ come from the germline V gene. This CDR3 is built from 16 residues. The CDR3 reads CASSLAIKGEPDTQYF. CDR3 sequence (DNA): TGCGCCAGCAGCTTGGCCATCAAGGGGGAACCAGATACGCAGTATTTT.

The gene calls are TRBV25-1 and TRBJ2-3; D is uncertain. V was trimmed by 0 bases and J by 0 bases, leaving 16 bases between them. The germline V gene encodes CDR1 MGHDK and CDR2 SYGVNS. This CDR3 region has 18 residues. The CDR3 sequence: CASSEYPSGTASTDTQYF. CDR3 DNA sequence: TGTGCCAGCAGTGAATATCCAAGTGGCACCGCTAGCACAGATACGCAGTATTTT. Combining the CDR3 with reference TRBV25-1 and TRBJ2-3 gives the whole variable domain EADIYQTPRYLVIGTGKKITLECSQTMGHDKMYWYQQDPGMELHLIHYSYGVNSTEKGDLSSESTVSRIRTEHFPLTLESARPSHTSQYLCASSEYPSGTASTDTQYFGPGTRLTVL.

The V call is TRBV9, the J call TRBJ2-2; TRBD2 matches 15 bases. V lost 3 bases to trimming and J lost 4 bases; unmatched junction nucleotides: 7. Germline V gene lookup returns CDR1 SGDLS and CDR2 YYNGEE. The CDR3 runs 18 residues. CDR3 region: CASSEGLAGGPGTGELFF. The CDR3 nucleotides read TGTGCCAGCAGCGAAGGACTAGCGGGAGGGCCGGGCACCGGGGAGCTGTTTTTT.

J is TRBJ2-3 and V is TRBV2; 12 bases align to TRBD2. The germline CDR1 and CDR2 sequences are SNHLY and FYNNEI. The CDR3 sequence is 18 residues long. V trimming: 6 bases; J trimming: 0 bases; junction bases outside the gene matches: 10. For the CDR3, the DNA is TGTGCCAGCAGCGACGAACTAGCGGGAGGAAGGAGCACAGATACGCAGTATTTT. It is translated as CASSDELAGGRSTDTQYF.

The gene calls are TRBV6-6 and TRBJ2-7; 8 bases agree with TRBD1. CDR1 is MNHNY and CDR2 is SVGAGI in the germline V gene (reference sequence). J lost 4 bases, V lost 6 bases, and 11 bases had no gene match. The CDR3 runs 15 residues. CDR3 in amino acids: CASRKGQALGYEQYF. CDR3 nucleotide sequence: TGTGCCAGCAGAAAGGGACAGGCTTTGGGGTACGAGCAGTACTTC.

Concerning this clone: Germline and junction disagree at one end, which may indicate a read error. The chain carries TRBV6-5 and TRBJ2-7, with D possibly TRBD1 on 6 matching bases. The germline V gene has CDR1 MNHEY and CDR2 SVGAGI. The CDR3 length is 11 residues. CDR3 nucleotide sequence: TGCATCCAGGGGTTGGGCTACGAGCAGTACTTC. This gives the protein CIQGLGYEQYF.

The V and J genes are TRBV2 and TRBJ2-5; TRBD2 matches at 8 bases. From germline, CDR1 is SNHLY and CDR2 FYNNEI. This CDR3 spans 15 amino acids. V lost 5 bases and J lost 5; bases outside the gene matches: 10. CDR3 protein: CASSKNGLAEETQYF. CDR3 coding DNA: TGTGCCAGCAGTAAGAACGGACTAGCAGAGGAGACCCAGTACTTC.

This chain uses TRBV10-3 with TRBJ2-1; 11 bases agree with TRBD2. Germline CDR1 is ENHRY and CDR2 is SYGVKD. V shed 6 bases, J shed 10 bases, and the junction held 8 bases outside the gene matches. CDR3 length equals 14 residues. In nucleotides, the CDR3 is TGTGCCATCAGCGGGACTAGCGGATTTTGGGAGCAGTTCTTC. It codes for CAISGTSGFWEQFF.

The V call is TRBV7-2, the J call TRBJ1-1, with D possibly TRBD1 on 5 matching bases. Germline CDR1 SGHTA, CDR2 FQGNSA. The CDR3 is 14 residues long. Trimming removed 1 base from V and 1 base from J, with 7 bases in between. For the CDR3, the DNA is TGTGCCAGCAGCTTAGGGGGCTCGAACACTGAAGCTTTCTTT. As protein: CASSLGGSNTEAFF.